This entry lists 17 T cell receptor delta chains sequenced from one sample in a study of Vδ1+ human thymocytes. Study results and caveats: Thymic TRG and TRD repertoires appeared highly polyclonal.

The template was reverse-transcribed extracted RNA. The CDR3 regions were amplified by multiplex PCR from V-gene primers to a constant-region primer. TCRdb re-called the multiplex PCR reads using CATT. This table holds 45,000 to 60,000 delta-chain clones, over 12% found once. What these receptors recognize is not known. Sequences were obtained from Vdelta1+ gamma-delta thymocytes from the thymus. Subset given: FACS-sorted CD3+ TCRalphabeta- TCRVdelta1+ TCRVdelta2- thymocytes. The receptors derive from a girl in the first two years of life who had congenital heart surgery.

The chain uses TRDV1 and TRDJ1; TRDD3 aligns across 10 bases. Germline V lookup: CDR1 TSWWSYY, CDR2 QGS. With 4 bases clipped from V and 0 bases from J, the junction kept 23 bases outside the gene matches. This CDR3 is 22 amino acids long. CDR3 bases: TGTGCTCTTGGGGTATGCCTTTCCCTAGGGGTTACTGGGGGATTCCACACCGATAAACTCATCTTT. It translates to CALGVCLSLGVTGGFHTDKLIF.

The chain is built from TRDV1 and TRDJ1, with no clear D. Trimming took 3 bases from V and 5 from J, leaving 22 bases between them. In germline, CDR1 is TSWWSYY, CDR2 QGS. CDR3 length: 17 residues. Here the CDR3 reads CALGDPARAGGRDKLIF. The CDR3 DNA sequence: TGTGCTCTTGGGGATCCCGCCCGGGCCGGAGGGCGGGATAAACTCATCTTT.

This clone showed up just a few times. The chain is built from TRDV1 and TRDJ1, with 11 nucleotides matching TRDD3. J gave up 0 bases and V 1 base, and 16 bases lay outside the gene matches. The CDR3 runs to 21 residues. Germline V gene sequence: CDR1 TSWWSYY, CDR2 QGS. The CDR3 reads CALGEPPWRTVLGDNTDKLIF. The CDR3 nucleotides are TGTGCTCTTGGGGAACCTCCGTGGAGGACGGTACTGGGGGATAACACCGATAAACTCATCTTT.

The rearrangement joins TRDV1 to TRDJ1; D gene ambiguous. This CDR3 contains 22 residues. Germline CDR1 TSWWSYY, CDR2 QGS. V shed 0 bases and J shed 0 bases, with 29 bases lying between them. The CDR3 sequence is CALGELKPPPRPSLADTDKLIF. The CDR3, as DNA: TGTGCTCTTGGGGAACTAAAACCCCCCCCCAGGCCGAGTCTAGCGGACACCGATAAACTCATCTTT.

The chain has TRDV1 and TRDJ1, with 11 bases aligning to TRDD3. Germline V gene data show CDR1 as TSWWSYY and CDR2 as QGS. With V trimmed by 0 bases and J by 3 bases, 12 bases remained unmatched. The CDR3 totals 19 residues. The CDR3 bases are TGTGCTCTTGGGGAACTTCCTTCACACTGGGGGATAGGAGCCGATAAACTCATCTTT. Encoded protein: CALGELPSHWGIGADKLIF.

For this clone: Germline and junction disagree at one end, which may indicate a read error. Other DNA sequences in this specimen translate into the identical CDR3. J is TRDJ1 and V is TRDV2, with D hard to call. CDR1 is GEAIGNYY, CDR2 EKD, per germline. This CDR3 is built from 23 residues. This CDR3 reads CACGTDPYNRTPYTRTYTDKLIF. CDR3 coding DNA: TGTGCCTGTGGGACGGACCCGTATAATCGTACACCCTATACCCGAACGTACACTGATAAACTCATCTTT.

This clone was counted only a few times. This chain joins TRDV1 and TRDJ1; TRDD3 aligns across 12 bases. Germline values: CDR1 TSWWSYY, CDR2 QGS. The V gene end was trimmed by 5 bases and the J gene end by 2 bases; junction bases not matched to a gene: 15. The length of the CDR3 is 19 residues. The CDR3 sequence: CALGPSPSLGDTLTDKLIF. Here the CDR3 DNA reads TGTGCTCTTGGGCCCAGTCCATCACTGGGGGATACCTTAACCGATAAACTCATCTTT.

The chain recombines TRDV1 with TRDJ1, with 9 bases identical to TRDD3. Germline CDR1 and CDR2: TSWWSYY and QGS. After removal of 0 bases from V and 10 bases from J, the junction contained 12 bases not matched to a gene. This CDR3 is 16 amino acids long. CDR3 sequence reads: CALGELPRLGDPALIF. As DNA, the CDR3 is TGTGCTCTTGGGGAACTTCCTAGACTGGGGGACCCGGCACTCATCTTT.

The genes are TRDV1 and TRDJ1, with 8 positions matching TRDD3. Germline CDR1 TSWWSYY, CDR2 QGS. V lost 5 bases to trimming and J lost 0 bases; unmatched junction nucleotides: 17. This CDR3 has 19 amino acids. The DNA of the CDR3 is TGTGCTCTTGGGAACAACAACCGGGGGATAAGGAGGTACACCGATAAACTCATCTTT. This encodes CALGNNNRGIRRYTDKLIF.

The rearrangement links TRDV2 to TRDJ3; D not resolved. V lost 0 bases and J lost 0, with 14 bases in between. Germline values: CDR1 GEAIGNYY, CDR2 EKD. This CDR3 has 19 amino acids. CDR3 in DNA: TGTGCCTGTGACACCTTTCGGCGGGAGAGCTCCTGGGACACCCGACAGATGTTTTTC. Translation: CACDTFRRESSWDTRQMFF.

The chain couples TRDV1 to TRDJ1; TRDD3 agrees at 12 bases. Germline V CDR1 and CDR2: TSWWSYY, QGS. This CDR3 contains 25 residues. V was pared by 5 bases and J by 1 base, with 32 bases of the junction left unmatched. The CDR3 region has the DNA TGTGCTCTTGGGATAACATGCCCAGCCCCGACTCCTCCTCCTTTACTGGGGGATACCACCGATAAACTCATCTTT. Translation gives CALGITCPAPTPPPLLGDTTDKLIF.

V gene TRDV1 combines with J gene TRDJ1, with TRDD3 matching 10 bases. J lost 0 bases, V lost 4 bases, and 20 bases had no gene match. CDR1 is TSWWSYY and CDR2 is QGS in the germline V gene. The CDR3 has 21 residues. DNA for the CDR3: TGTGCTCTTGGGGCTGACTTCGGGACGAAATACTGGGGGATCGACACCGATAAACTCATCTTT. Its protein is CALGADFGTKYWGIDTDKLIF.

The gene calls are TRDV1 and TRDJ1; 11 positions agree with TRDD3. Germline assignment: CDR1 TSWWSYY and CDR2 QGS. J lost 2 bases, V lost 4 bases, and 27 bases had no gene match. The CDR3 sequence is 23 residues long. The CDR3 DNA reads as TGTGCTCTTGGGGTCTACCCGGCCTTCCCTTCCTTAGTGGGGGATACGGGAACCGATAAACTCATCTTT. It yields the protein CALGVYPAFPSLVGDTGTDKLIF.

The genes are TRDV1 and TRDJ1; 9 bases match TRDD3. Germline CDR1 TSWWSYY, CDR2 QGS. The CDR3 is 19 amino acids. Trimming cost V 2 bases and J 2 bases; bases outside gene matches: 15. The CDR3 sequence: CALGENTSLCTGGTDKLIF. As DNA, the CDR3 is TGTGCTCTTGGGGAAAATACTTCCCTTTGTACTGGGGGAACCGATAAACTCATCTTT.

The V gene is TRDV2, the J gene TRDJ1; 9 nucleotides match TRDD3. Trimming at V came to 4 bases and at J to 6 bases, leaving 14 bases not matched to a gene. From germline, CDR1 is GEAIGNYY and CDR2 EKD. The CDR3 consists of 16 residues. DNA of the CDR3: TGTGCCTGTGATTCCGGGGGATACCGGGACGCCTATAAACTCATCTTT. It yields the protein CACDSGGYRDAYKLIF.

A few counts support this clone. A junction boundary mismatches the germline segment, possibly from a read error. The chain employs TRDV1 and TRDJ1; D might be TRDD2 or TRDD3, each matching 6 bases. The CDR3 runs to 21 residues. Germline V lookup: CDR1 TSWWSYY, CDR2 QGS. The CDR3 nucleotides read TGTGCTCTTGGGGTTCCTTCCCGCTGGGGCACGGTGTGGACCAACACAGATAAACTCATCTTT. Translated: CALGVPSRWGTVWTNTDKLIF.

This chain joins TRDV1 and TRDJ2; TRDD3 matches at 9 bases. CDR1 and CDR2 from the germline V gene are TSWWSYY and QGS. V dropped 2 bases and J dropped 3; count of bases not matched to a gene: 25. The CDR3 totals 23 residues. The CDR3 sequence: CALGEGGLPHPTGGLQMTAQLFF. In DNA, the CDR3 is TGTGCTCTTGGGGAAGGGGGCCTTCCCCACCCTACTGGGGGACTCCAGATGACAGCACAACTCTTCTTT.